This is a list of T cell receptor beta chains from one sample in a study of T cells in lung cancer brain metastases. Only in-frame clones appear in the TCRdb table, and some are missing; sequencing was by immunoSEQ multiplex PCR. The sample gives a few thousand clones, approximately 91% of which show up once; roughly 4% is in the top ten. The material sequenced was tumor tissue from the primary lung tumor. Receptors were obtained from a woman aged 50 to 60 with non-small cell lung cancer. Both conserved end residues are part of each CDR3. D genes are given only for firm matches. Expanded clones are given a class, and other clones once, few, many or no size at all.

CDR3aa: CASSPGPGGAFF
CDR3nt: TGTGCCAGCAGCCCGGGCCCAGGGGGAGCTTTCTTT
j_gene: TRBJ1-1
abundance: NA
d_gene: TRBD1
v_gene: TRBV11-2

CDR3aa: CASSGTLRGTQYF
CDR3nt: TGTGCCAGCAGCGGGACTTTGCGTGGTACGCAGTATTTT
j_gene: TRBJ2-3
abundance: NA
d_gene: NA
v_gene: TRBV5-6

CDR3aa: CASRGVRGTGDTEAFF
CDR3nt: TGTGCCAGCAGGGGAGTGCGCGGGACAGGGGACACTGAAGCTTTCTTT
j_gene: TRBJ1-1
abundance: once
d_gene: TRBD1
v_gene: TRBV2

CDR3aa: CASSLAGASSYEQYF
CDR3nt: TGTGCCAGCAGCTTAGCGGGGGCGAGCTCCTACGAGCAGTACTTC
j_gene: TRBJ2-7
abundance: NA
d_gene: NA
v_gene: TRBV7-2

CDR3aa: CASSPGGSRAVEQYF
CDR3nt: TGCGCCAGCAGCCCCGGTGGGAGCAGGGCGGTCGAGCAGTACTTC
j_gene: TRBJ2-7
abundance: NA
d_gene: NA
v_gene: TRBV5-1

CDR3aa: CASSLQGFKSAEQYF
CDR3nt: TGTGCCAGCAGCTTACAGGGGTTCAAGAGCGCCGAGCAGTACTTC
j_gene: TRBJ2-7
abundance: once
d_gene: NA
v_gene: TRBV7-9

CDR3aa: CASSLNGKNEKLFF
CDR3nt: TGTGCCAGCAGCTTAAATGGAAAGAATGAAAAACTGTTTTTT
j_gene: TRBJ1-4
abundance: NA
d_gene: NA
v_gene: TRBV5-6

CDR3aa: CASSRGTSQTEQFF
CDR3nt: TGTGCCAGCAGCCGAGGGACGTCTCAGACTGAGCAGTTCTTC
j_gene: TRBJ2-1
abundance: NA
d_gene: NA
v_gene: TRBV6-5

CDR3aa: CASGWANQETQYF
CDR3nt: TGTGCTAGTGGTTGGGCAAACCAAGAGACCCAGTACTTC
j_gene: TRBJ2-5
abundance: NA
d_gene: NA
v_gene: TRBV12-5

CDR3aa: CASSQDLGDRTQYF
CDR3nt: TGTGCCAGCAGCCAAGATTTAGGGGATCGCACGCAGTATTTT
j_gene: TRBJ2-3
abundance: NA
d_gene: NA
v_gene: TRBV14

CDR3aa: CASSPPGVNEKLFF
CDR3nt: TGTGCCAGCAGCCCGCCCGGGGTTAATGAAAAACTGTTTTTT
j_gene: TRBJ1-4
abundance: NA
d_gene: NA
v_gene: TRBV11-2

CDR3aa: CAFTRGTEAFF
CDR3nt: TGTGCCTTCACCCGTGGAACTGAAGCTTTCTTT
j_gene: TRBJ1-1
abundance: NA
d_gene: NA
v_gene: TRBV5-4

CDR3aa: CASSLTGGSTGELFF
CDR3nt: TGCGCCAGCAGCTTGACAGGGGGAAGTACCGGGGAGCTGTTTTTT
j_gene: TRBJ2-2
abundance: NA
d_gene: TRBD1
v_gene: TRBV5-1

CDR3aa: CASKGQGNTEAFF
CDR3nt: TGTGCCAGCAAGGGACAGGGGAACACTGAAGCTTTCTTT
j_gene: TRBJ1-1
abundance: NA
d_gene: TRBD1
v_gene: TRBV2

CDR3aa: CASSYRRESNQPQHF
CDR3nt: TGTGCCAGCAGTTACAGGAGAGAAAGCAATCAGCCCCAGCATTTT
j_gene: TRBJ1-5
abundance: NA
d_gene: NA
v_gene: TRBV6-5

CDR3aa: CASSLSGRETQYF
CDR3nt: TGCGCCAGCAGCTTGTCAGGGCGGGAGACCCAGTACTTC
j_gene: TRBJ2-5
abundance: NA
d_gene: NA
v_gene: TRBV5-1

CDR3aa: CASSLRTGEAFF
CDR3nt: TGCGCCAGCAGCCTTCGGACAGGGGAGGCTTTCTTT
j_gene: TRBJ1-1
abundance: NA
d_gene: TRBD1
v_gene: TRBV4-1

CDR3aa: CASSLGRGTEAFF
CDR3nt: TGTGCCAGCAGCTTGGGAAGGGGCACTGAAGCTTTCTTT
j_gene: TRBJ1-1
abundance: NA
d_gene: NA
v_gene: TRBV11-3

CDR3aa: CASSLDSFNQPQHF
CDR3nt: TGTGCCAGCAGTTTAGACAGCTTCAATCAGCCCCAGCATTTT
j_gene: TRBJ1-5
abundance: NA
d_gene: NA
v_gene: TRBV28

CDR3aa: CASSVDSGNTIYF
CDR3nt: TGTGCTAGCAGCGTGGATTCGGGAAACACCATATATTTT
j_gene: TRBJ1-3
abundance: NA
d_gene: NA
v_gene: TRBV9

CDR3aa: CASSVAELIAGEQFF
CDR3nt: TGTGCCAGCAGCGTAGCTGAGTTGATAGCGGGAGAGCAGTTCTTC
j_gene: TRBJ2-1
abundance: NA
d_gene: TRBD2
v_gene: TRBV9

CDR3aa: CASRRGSGYQETQYF
CDR3nt: TGTGCCAGTAGACGAGGGTCAGGGTACCAAGAGACCCAGTACTTC
j_gene: TRBJ2-5
abundance: NA
d_gene: NA
v_gene: TRBV19

CDR3aa: CAWSTGKGGEKLFF
CDR3nt: TGTGCCTGGAGCACGGGCAAAGGGGGTGAAAAACTGTTTTTT
j_gene: TRBJ1-4
abundance: NA
d_gene: NA
v_gene: TRBV30

CDR3aa: CASSLEAGLTEAFF
CDR3nt: TGTGCCAGCAGCTTAGAGGCAGGGCTCACTGAAGCTTTCTTT
j_gene: TRBJ1-1
abundance: few
d_gene: NA
v_gene: TRBV7-2

CDR3aa: CAWSVLVGQGANNYGYTF
CDR3nt: TGTGCCTGGAGTGTACTAGTAGGACAGGGGGCGAATAACTATGGCTACACCTTC
j_gene: TRBJ1-2
abundance: NA
d_gene: TRBD1
v_gene: TRBV30

CDR3aa: CASSLRDGSYNEQFF
CDR3nt: TGTGCCAGCTCACTCCGGGACGGCTCCTACAATGAGCAGTTCTTC
j_gene: TRBJ2-1
abundance: NA
d_gene: NA
v_gene: TRBV18

CDR3aa: CASSQDRGGRGGDTQYF
CDR3nt: TGCGCCAGCAGCCAAGATCGGGGCGGGAGGGGTGGCGATACGCAGTATTTT
j_gene: TRBJ2-3
abundance: NA
d_gene: TRBD2
v_gene: TRBV4-3

CDR3aa: CASSLSEGKGPVGYTF
CDR3nt: TGCGCCAGCAGCTTGTCGGAGGGCAAGGGGCCCGTCGGCTACACCTTC
j_gene: TRBJ1-2
abundance: NA
d_gene: NA
v_gene: TRBV5-1

CDR3aa: CASKKGTAATNEKLFF
CDR3nt: TGTGCCAGTAAGAAGGGGACGGCTGCAACTAATGAAAAACTGTTTTTT
j_gene: TRBJ1-4
abundance: NA
d_gene: NA
v_gene: TRBV19

CDR3aa: CASSGRLAGEPDTQYF
CDR3nt: TGTGCCAGCAGCGGCCGACTAGCGGGGGAACCAGATACGCAGTATTTT
j_gene: TRBJ2-3
abundance: NA
d_gene: NA
v_gene: TRBV21-1

CDR3aa: CASSFFQNTDTQYF
CDR3nt: TGTGCCAGCAGCTTTTTCCAGAACACAGATACGCAGTATTTT
j_gene: TRBJ2-3
abundance: NA
d_gene: NA
v_gene: TRBV5-5

CDR3aa: CASSAGLAGGVTGELFF
CDR3nt: TGCGCCAGCAGCGCCGGACTAGCGGGGGGGGTCACCGGGGAGCTGTTTTTT
j_gene: TRBJ2-2
abundance: NA
d_gene: TRBD2
v_gene: TRBV5-1

CDR3aa: CASVAFHPRKTYGF
CDR3nt: TGTGCCAGCGTCGCGTTTCATCCACGAAAGACCTATGGCTTC
j_gene: TRBJ1-2
abundance: NA
d_gene: NA
v_gene: TRBV5-8

CDR3aa: CSVHTYNEQFF
CDR3nt: TGCAGCGTTCACACATACAATGAGCAGTTCTTC
j_gene: TRBJ2-1
abundance: NA
d_gene: NA
v_gene: TRBV29-1

CDR3aa: CASSLGGPGTEAFF
CDR3nt: TGTGCCAGCAGTTTAGGGGGCCCGGGAACTGAAGCTTTCTTT
j_gene: TRBJ1-1
abundance: NA
d_gene: NA
v_gene: TRBV27

CDR3aa: CASSHGNQDDTEAFF
CDR3nt: TGCGCCAGCAGCCACGGTAACCAGGATGACACTGAAGCTTTCTTT
j_gene: TRBJ1-1
abundance: NA
d_gene: NA
v_gene: TRBV4-1

CDR3aa: CASSPRRRGGAGYTF
CDR3nt: TGTGCCAGCAGCCCCCGACGGCGGGGCGGTGCTGGCTACACCTTC
j_gene: TRBJ1-2
abundance: NA
d_gene: NA
v_gene: TRBV28

CDR3aa: CASSLAEISNQPQHF
CDR3nt: TGTGCCAGCAGCTTAGCTGAGATTAGCAATCAGCCCCAGCATTTT
j_gene: TRBJ1-5
abundance: NA
d_gene: NA
v_gene: TRBV7-1

CDR3aa: CASSQDGNEQYF
CDR3nt: TGCGCCAGCAGCCAGGACGGGAACGAGCAGTACTTC
j_gene: TRBJ2-7
abundance: NA
d_gene: NA
v_gene: TRBV4-3

CDR3aa: CASSQGGGSARETQYF
CDR3nt: TGCGCCAGCAGCCAAGGGGGAGGGAGCGCGAGAGAGACCCAGTACTTC
j_gene: TRBJ2-5
abundance: NA
d_gene: TRBD2
v_gene: TRBV4-3

CDR3aa: CASKNPSGNEQFF
CDR3nt: TGCGCCAGCAAGAACCCCAGCGGGAATGAGCAGTTCTTC
j_gene: TRBJ2-1
abundance: NA
d_gene: NA
v_gene: TRBV10-1

CDR3aa: CASSQDQIEAGGELFF
CDR3nt: TGTGCCAGCAGCCAAGATCAAATAGAAGCCGGCGGGGAGCTGTTTTTT
j_gene: TRBJ2-2
abundance: NA
d_gene: NA
v_gene: TRBV4-2

CDR3aa: CASSLTWTGGTEAFF
CDR3nt: TGCGCCAGCAGCCTTACCTGGACAGGGGGCACTGAAGCTTTCTTT
j_gene: TRBJ1-1
abundance: NA
d_gene: TRBD1
v_gene: TRBV4-3

CDR3aa: CASSTTGQNQPQHF
CDR3nt: TGTGCCAGTAGTACCACGGGACAGAATCAGCCCCAGCATTTT
j_gene: TRBJ1-5
abundance: few
d_gene: TRBD1
v_gene: TRBV19

CDR3aa: CASSYANTEAFF
CDR3nt: TGTGCCAGCAGTTATGCGAACACTGAAGCTTTCTTT
j_gene: TRBJ1-1
abundance: few
d_gene: NA
v_gene: TRBV28

CDR3aa: CASSLLPGRVTEAFF
CDR3nt: TGTGCCAGCAGTTTACTTCCGGGGAGGGTCACTGAAGCTTTCTTT
j_gene: TRBJ1-1
abundance: NA
d_gene: NA
v_gene: TRBV27

CDR3aa: CASSSKRYNQPQHF
CDR3nt: TGTGCCAGCAGCTCGAAGAGGTACAATCAGCCCCAGCATTTT
j_gene: TRBJ1-5
abundance: NA
d_gene: NA
v_gene: TRBV7-8

CDR3aa: CATSGGADTQYF
CDR3nt: TGTGCCACCTCGGGAGGGGCAGATACGCAGTATTTT
j_gene: TRBJ2-3
abundance: once
d_gene: TRBD2
v_gene: TRBV6-5

CDR3aa: CASSLEGLDSYNEQFF
CDR3nt: TGCGCCAGCAGCTTAGAAGGGCTAGACTCCTACAATGAGCAGTTCTTC
j_gene: TRBJ2-1
abundance: NA
d_gene: NA
v_gene: TRBV5-1

CDR3aa: CASSSGASGYEQYF
CDR3nt: TGTGCCAGCAGCTCCGGGGCTAGCGGCTACGAGCAGTACTTC
j_gene: TRBJ2-7
abundance: NA
d_gene: TRBD2
v_gene: TRBV9

CDR3aa: CASIPGLACNANEQFF
CDR3nt: TGTGCCAGCATTCCGGGACTAGCGTGCAATGCCAATGAGCAGTTCTTC
j_gene: TRBJ2-1
abundance: NA
d_gene: TRBD2
v_gene: TRBV4-2

CDR3aa: CASSAGTSYEQYF
CDR3nt: TGTGCCAGCTCTGCGGGGACCTCCTACGAGCAGTACTTC
j_gene: TRBJ2-7
abundance: NA
d_gene: NA
v_gene: TRBV18

CDR3aa: CASSGGQFYTGELFF
CDR3nt: TGTGCCAGCAGTGGAGGACAGTTTTACACCGGGGAGCTGTTTTTT
j_gene: TRBJ2-2
abundance: NA
d_gene: NA
v_gene: TRBV6-1

CDR3aa: CASSLSEGHIQYF
CDR3nt: TGTGCCAGCAGTCTATCCGAGGGGCACATTCAGTACTTC
j_gene: TRBJ2-4
abundance: NA
d_gene: NA
v_gene: TRBV27

CDR3aa: CASSTGGTGRVEQYF
CDR3nt: TGTGCCAGCAGCACAGGGGGGACAGGGCGGGTCGAGCAGTACTTC
j_gene: TRBJ2-7
abundance: NA
d_gene: TRBD1
v_gene: TRBV7-2